A selection of T cell receptor beta chains follows, all from one sample in a study of blood T cell repertoires in COVID-19. Data came from immunoSEQ multiplex PCR; TCRdb stores just in-frame clones and leaves some out. The sample lists 150,000 or so clones; about nine tenths were seen once. The sample consisted of peripheral blood. Receptors originate from an elderly man with acute or convalescent COVID-19. The CDR3 runs from the conserved cysteine through the conserved F or W. D genes are given only for firm matches. Size tells how often a clone was seen (once, few, many) or the class of an expanded clone, and some rows leave it out.

j_gene | abundance | v_gene | d_gene | CDR3aa | CDR3nt
TRBJ2-5 | NA | TRBV5-4 | TRBD2 | CASSTRGSGGETQYF | TGTGCCAGCAGCACTAGGGGGAGCGGGGGGGAGACCCAGTACTTC
TRBJ2-7 | NA | TRBV28 | TRBD2 | CASSSGTSGRRNYEQYF | TGTGCCAGCAGCTCCGGGACTAGCGGGAGGCGCAACTACGAGCAGTACTTC
TRBJ1-3 | once | TRBV5-4 | TRBD1 | CASSYRGSGNTIYF | TGTGCCAGCAGTTACAGGGGCTCTGGAAACACCATATATTTT
TRBJ2-3 | NA | TRBV5-1 | TRBD1 | CASSRGTGGDTQYF | TGCGCCAGCAGCCGCGGGACAGGGGGAGATACGCAGTATTTT
TRBJ2-6 | NA | TRBV2 | TRBD2 | CASSEAVGRAGANVLTF | TGTGCCAGCAGTGAAGCGGTGGGGAGGGCTGGGGCCAACGTCCTGACTTTC
TRBJ1-5 | NA | TRBV24-1 | NA | CATSWGQGNQPQHF | TGTGCCACCAGTTGGGGCCAGGGAAATCAGCCCCAGCATTTT
TRBJ1-2 | NA | TRBV7-9 | TRBD1 | CASILTPDRETGHGYTF | TGTGCCAGCATCCTGACCCCCGACCGTGAGACAGGGCATGGCTACACCTTC
TRBJ2-1 | NA | TRBV10-3 | NA | CAIAGTYREQFF | TGTGCCATAGCCGGGACATATCGAGAGCAGTTCTTC
TRBJ2-3 | NA | TRBV28 | TRBD1 | CASSYGQGSTQYF | TGTGCCAGCAGTTACGGACAGGGGAGTACGCAGTATTTT
TRBJ1-2 | NA | TRBV20-1 | TRBD1 | CSASRSGQGRYGYTF | TGCAGTGCTAGTAGATCGGGACAGGGGCGGTATGGCTACACCTTC
TRBJ1-5 | NA | TRBV28 | NA | CASSLGGAQPQHF | TGTGCCAGCAGCCTGGGGGGAGCTCAGCCCCAGCATTTT
TRBJ1-4 | NA | TRBV18 | TRBD1 | CASSAEQGSDQKLFF | TGTGCCAGCTCAGCAGAACAGGGGTCGGACCAAAAACTGTTTTTT
TRBJ1-6 | NA | TRBV27 | NA | CASSYLARPPLHF | TGTGCCAGCAGTTATTTGGCTAGGCCACCCCTCCACTTT
TRBJ1-2 | NA | TRBV28 | TRBD1 | CASSLTGQGLFDMGYTF | TGTGCCAGCAGTCTGACGGGACAGGGCCTATTTGATATGGGCTACACCTTC
TRBJ2-1 | NA | TRBV6-5 | TRBD2 | CASILAGLGYNEQFF | TGTGCCAGCATTTTAGCGGGTCTAGGGTACAATGAGCAGTTCTTC
TRBJ1-1 | NA | TRBV19 | TRBD1 | CASKVEGTGSNTEAFF | TGTGCCAGTAAGGTTGAAGGGACAGGGTCGAACACTGAAGCTTTCTTT
TRBJ2-7 | NA | TRBV5-5 | NA | CASSSGVGFRREQYF | TGTGCCAGCAGCTCGGGGGTGGGGTTTAGGCGCGAGCAGTACTTC
TRBJ2-3 | NA | TRBV5-1 | TRBD1 | CASRLQGSTDTQYF | TGCGCCAGCCGATTACAGGGGTCCACAGATACGCAGTATTTT
TRBJ1-4 | NA | TRBV6-5 | TRBD1 | CASSNQGAGEKLFF | TGTGCCAGCAGCAATCAGGGGGCGGGTGAAAAACTGTTTTTT
TRBJ2-1 | NA | TRBV6-5 | TRBD2 | CASRGGASYNEQFF | TGTGCCAGTCGCGGGGGGGCGTCCTACAATGAGCAGTTCTTC
TRBJ1-2 | few | TRBV27 | TRBD1 | CASSPPGQGAFDYGYTF | TGTGCCAGCAGTCCCCCGGGACAGGGGGCTTTTGACTATGGCTACACCTTC
TRBJ2-7 | NA | TRBV3-1/TRBV3-2 | NA | CASSPKIGQKSSYEQYF | TGTGCCAGCAGCCCGAAAATCGGACAGAAGAGCTCCTACGAGCAGTACTTC
TRBJ2-3 | NA | TRBV7-2 | NA | CASSSQGQGGSRTDTQYF | TGTGCCAGCAGCTCCCAAGGACAGGGAGGGTCAAGGACAGATACGCAGTATTTT
TRBJ1-1 | NA | TRBV13 | NA | CASSLVSGTEAFF | TGTGCCAGCAGCTTAGTGTCAGGGACTGAAGCTTTCTTT
TRBJ2-3 | NA | TRBV19 | TRBD2 | CASTALAGGDTQYF | TGTGCCAGTACCGCCCTAGCGGGAGGCGATACGCAGTATTTT
TRBJ2-3 | NA | TRBV6-6 | TRBD1 | CASSRQGSTDTQYF | TGTGCCAGCAGTCGACAGGGGAGCACAGATACGCAGTATTTT
TRBJ2-1 | NA | TRBV7-9 | TRBD1 | CASSSDRVSYNEQFF | TGTGCCAGCAGCTCCGACAGGGTCTCCTACAATGAGCAGTTCTTC
TRBJ1-2 | NA | TRBV2 | NA | CASSEAGVRGRWNYGYTF | TGTGCCAGCAGTGAAGCCGGCGTGCGGGGCAGGTGGAACTATGGCTACACCTTC